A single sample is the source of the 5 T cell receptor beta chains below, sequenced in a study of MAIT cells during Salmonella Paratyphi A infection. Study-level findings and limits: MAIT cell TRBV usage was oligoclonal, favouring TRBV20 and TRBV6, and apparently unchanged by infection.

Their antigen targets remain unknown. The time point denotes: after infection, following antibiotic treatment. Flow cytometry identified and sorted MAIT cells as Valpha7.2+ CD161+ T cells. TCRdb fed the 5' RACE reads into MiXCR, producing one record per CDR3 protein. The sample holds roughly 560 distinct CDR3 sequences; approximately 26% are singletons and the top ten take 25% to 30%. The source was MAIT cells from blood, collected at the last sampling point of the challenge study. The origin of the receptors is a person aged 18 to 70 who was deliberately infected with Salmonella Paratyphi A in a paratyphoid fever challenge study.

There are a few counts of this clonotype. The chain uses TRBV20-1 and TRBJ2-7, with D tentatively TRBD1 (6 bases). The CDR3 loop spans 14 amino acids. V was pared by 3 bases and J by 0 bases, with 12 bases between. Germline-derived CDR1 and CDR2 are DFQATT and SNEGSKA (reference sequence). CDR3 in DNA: TGCAGTGCTAGCTCAGGGGAAAACTCCTACGAGCAGTACTTC. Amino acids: CSASSGENSYEQYF.

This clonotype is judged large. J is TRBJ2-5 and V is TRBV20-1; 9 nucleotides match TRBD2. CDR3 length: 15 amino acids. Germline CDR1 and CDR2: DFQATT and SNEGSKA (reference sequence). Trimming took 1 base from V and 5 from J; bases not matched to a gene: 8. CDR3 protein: CSARVGGRARETQYF. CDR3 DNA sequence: TGCAGTGCTAGAGTGGGCGGGAGGGCCAGGGAGACCCAGTACTTC.

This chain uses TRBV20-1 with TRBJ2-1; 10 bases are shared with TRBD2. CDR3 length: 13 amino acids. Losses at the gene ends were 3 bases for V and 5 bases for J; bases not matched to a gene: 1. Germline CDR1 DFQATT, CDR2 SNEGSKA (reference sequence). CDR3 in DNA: TGCAGTGCTAGGGGGACTAGCGACAATGAGCAGTTCTTC. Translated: CSARGTSDNEQFF.

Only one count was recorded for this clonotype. CDR3 nucleotide sequence: TGTGCCAGCAGCTTAATGGGGAAGGGCTCCTACAATGAGCAGTTCTTC. It specifies CASSLMGKGSYNEQFF. The chain uses TRBV7-3 and TRBJ2-1; D is undetermined. Trimming took off 1 base at V and 0 bases at J, with 10 bases between the two ends. The CDR3 has 16 amino acids. Germline CDR1 SGHTA, CDR2 FQGTGA.

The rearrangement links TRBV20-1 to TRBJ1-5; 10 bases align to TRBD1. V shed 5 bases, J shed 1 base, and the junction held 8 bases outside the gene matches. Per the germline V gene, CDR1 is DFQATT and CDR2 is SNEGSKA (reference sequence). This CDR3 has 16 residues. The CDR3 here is CSASDRGLGSNQPQHF. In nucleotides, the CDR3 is TGCAGTGCTTCCGACAGGGGGCTAGGGAGCAATCAGCCCCAGCATTTT.